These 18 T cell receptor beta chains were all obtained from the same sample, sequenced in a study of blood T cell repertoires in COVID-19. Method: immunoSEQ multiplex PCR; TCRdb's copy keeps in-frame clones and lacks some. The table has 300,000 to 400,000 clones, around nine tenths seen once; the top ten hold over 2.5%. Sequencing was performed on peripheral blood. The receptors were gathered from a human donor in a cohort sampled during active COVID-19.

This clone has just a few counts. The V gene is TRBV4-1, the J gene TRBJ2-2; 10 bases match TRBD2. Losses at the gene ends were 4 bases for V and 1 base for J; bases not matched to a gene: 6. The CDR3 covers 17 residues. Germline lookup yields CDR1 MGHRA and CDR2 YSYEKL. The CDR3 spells CASSPQGTSENTGELFF. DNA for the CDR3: TGCGCCAGCAGCCCCCAGGGGACTAGCGAGAACACCGGGGAGCTGTTTTTT.

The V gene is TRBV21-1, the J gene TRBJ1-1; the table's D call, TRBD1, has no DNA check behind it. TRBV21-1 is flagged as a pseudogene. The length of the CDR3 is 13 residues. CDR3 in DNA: TGTGCCAGCAGCCGGGACACGAACACTGAAGCTTTCTTT. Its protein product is CASSRDTNTEAFF.

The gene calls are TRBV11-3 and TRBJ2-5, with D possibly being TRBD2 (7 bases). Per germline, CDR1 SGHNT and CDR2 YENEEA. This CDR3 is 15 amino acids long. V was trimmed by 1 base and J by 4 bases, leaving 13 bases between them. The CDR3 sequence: CASSLGWGGAETQYF. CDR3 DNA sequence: TGTGCCAGCAGCTTAGGCTGGGGGGGGGCAGAGACCCAGTACTTC.

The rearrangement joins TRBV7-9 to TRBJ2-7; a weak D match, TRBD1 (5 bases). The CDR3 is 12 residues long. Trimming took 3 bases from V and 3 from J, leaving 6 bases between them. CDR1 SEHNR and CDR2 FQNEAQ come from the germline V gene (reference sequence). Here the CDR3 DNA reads TGTGCCAGCAGCTTTCAGGGCTACGAGCAGTACTTC. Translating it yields CASSFQGYEQYF.

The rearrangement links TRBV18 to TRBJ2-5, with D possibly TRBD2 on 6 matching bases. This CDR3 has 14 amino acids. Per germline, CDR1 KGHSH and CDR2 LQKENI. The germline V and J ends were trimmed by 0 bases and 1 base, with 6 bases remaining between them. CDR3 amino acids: CASSPPGLQETQYF. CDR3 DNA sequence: TGTGCCAGCTCACCACCGGGACTCCAAGAGACCCAGTACTTC.

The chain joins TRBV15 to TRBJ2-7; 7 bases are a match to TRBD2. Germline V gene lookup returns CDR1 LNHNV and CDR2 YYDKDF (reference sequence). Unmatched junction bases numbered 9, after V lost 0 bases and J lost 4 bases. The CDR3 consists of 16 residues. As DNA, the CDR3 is TGTGCCACCAGCAGAGATCGGGGAGGGGCCGGGTACGAGCAGTACTTC. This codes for CATSRDRGGAGYEQYF.

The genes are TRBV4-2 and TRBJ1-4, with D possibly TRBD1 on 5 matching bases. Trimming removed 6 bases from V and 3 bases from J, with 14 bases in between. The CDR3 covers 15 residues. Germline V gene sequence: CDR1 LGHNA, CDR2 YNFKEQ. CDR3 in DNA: TGTGCCAGCAGTTCGGCGGGGGGACCTAATGAAAAACTGTTTTTT. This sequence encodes CASSSAGGPNEKLFF.

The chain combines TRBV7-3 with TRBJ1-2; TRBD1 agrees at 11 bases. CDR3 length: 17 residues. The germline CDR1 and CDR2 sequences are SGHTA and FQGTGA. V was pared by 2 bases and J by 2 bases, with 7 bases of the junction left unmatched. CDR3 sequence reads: CASSLDGTGGLNYGYTF. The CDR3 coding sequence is TGTGCCAGCAGCTTAGATGGGACAGGGGGTTTAAACTATGGCTACACCTTC.

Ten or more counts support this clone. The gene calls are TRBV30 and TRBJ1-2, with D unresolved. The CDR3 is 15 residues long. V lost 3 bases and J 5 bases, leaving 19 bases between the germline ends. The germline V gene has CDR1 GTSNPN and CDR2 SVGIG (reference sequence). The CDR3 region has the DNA TGTGCCTGGAGCCGTACCCGATCTTTAACTTATGGCTACACCTTC. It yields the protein CAWSRTRSLTYGYTF.

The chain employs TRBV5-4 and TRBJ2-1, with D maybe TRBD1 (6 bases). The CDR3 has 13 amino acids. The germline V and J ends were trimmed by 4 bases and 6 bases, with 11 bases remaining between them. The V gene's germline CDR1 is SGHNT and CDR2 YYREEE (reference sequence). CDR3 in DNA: TGTGCCAGCAGCAACAGGGTTAGCAATGAGCAGTTCTTC. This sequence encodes CASSNRVSNEQFF.

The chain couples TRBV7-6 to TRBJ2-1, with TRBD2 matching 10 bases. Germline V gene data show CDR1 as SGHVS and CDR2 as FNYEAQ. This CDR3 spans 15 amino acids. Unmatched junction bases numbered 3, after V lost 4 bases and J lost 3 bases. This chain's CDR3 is CASSSRTSGYNEQFF. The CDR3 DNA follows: TGTGCCAGCAGCTCAAGGACTAGCGGCTACAATGAGCAGTTCTTC.

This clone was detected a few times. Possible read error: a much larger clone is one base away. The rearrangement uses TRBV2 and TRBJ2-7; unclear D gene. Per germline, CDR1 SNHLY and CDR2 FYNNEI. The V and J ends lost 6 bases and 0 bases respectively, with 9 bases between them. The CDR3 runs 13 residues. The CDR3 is CASSPKSSYEQYF. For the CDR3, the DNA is TGTGCCAGCAGCCCGAAGAGCTCCTACGAGCAGTACTTC.

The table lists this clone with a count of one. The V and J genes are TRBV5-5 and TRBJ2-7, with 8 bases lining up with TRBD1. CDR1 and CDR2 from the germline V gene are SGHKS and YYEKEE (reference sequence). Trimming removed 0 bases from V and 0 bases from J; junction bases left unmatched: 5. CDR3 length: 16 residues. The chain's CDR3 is CASSLGGQVSSYEQYF. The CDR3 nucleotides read TGTGCCAGCAGCTTGGGGGGACAGGTGAGCTCCTACGAGCAGTACTTC.

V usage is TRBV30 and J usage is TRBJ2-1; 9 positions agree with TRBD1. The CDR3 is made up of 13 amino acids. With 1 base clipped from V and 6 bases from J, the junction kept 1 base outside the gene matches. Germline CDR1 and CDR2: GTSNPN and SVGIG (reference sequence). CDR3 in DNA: TGTGCCTGGAGTGAGGACAGGGGCAATGAGCAGTTCTTC. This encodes CAWSEDRGNEQFF.

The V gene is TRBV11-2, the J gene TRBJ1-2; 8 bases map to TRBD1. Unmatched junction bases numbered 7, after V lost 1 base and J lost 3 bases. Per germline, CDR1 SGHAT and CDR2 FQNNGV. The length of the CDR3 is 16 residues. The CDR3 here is CASSLGTGIGDYGYTF. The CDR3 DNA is TGTGCCAGCAGCTTAGGGACAGGGATCGGTGACTATGGCTACACCTTC.

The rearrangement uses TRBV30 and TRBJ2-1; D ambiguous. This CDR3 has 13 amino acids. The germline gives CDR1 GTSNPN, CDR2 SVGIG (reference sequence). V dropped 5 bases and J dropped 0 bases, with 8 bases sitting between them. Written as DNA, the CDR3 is TGTGCCTGGGGGATTAGCTCCTACAATGAGCAGTTCTTC. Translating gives CAWGISSYNEQFF.

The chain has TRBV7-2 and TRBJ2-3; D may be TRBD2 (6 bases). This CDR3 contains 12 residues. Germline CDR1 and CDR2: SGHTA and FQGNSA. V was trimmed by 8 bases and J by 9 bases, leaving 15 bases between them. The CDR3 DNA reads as TGTGCCAGCCGCACCGCGGGGATAACGCAGTATTTT. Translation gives CASRTAGITQYF.

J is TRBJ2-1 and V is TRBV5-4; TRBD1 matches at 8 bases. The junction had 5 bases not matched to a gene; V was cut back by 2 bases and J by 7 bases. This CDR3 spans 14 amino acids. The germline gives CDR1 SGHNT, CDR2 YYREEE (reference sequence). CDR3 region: CASSFIGTGNEQFF. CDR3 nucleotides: TGTGCCAGCAGCTTCATTGGGACAGGAAATGAGCAGTTCTTC.